Listed here are 31 T cell receptor beta chains from one sample, sequenced in a study of T cells after yellow fever vaccination. In TCRdb, the 5' RACE reads were re-called with MiXCR into one record per CDR3 protein. The data show roughly 32,000 distinct CDR3 sequences, 6.6% seen once. The sample consisted of PBMCs, either bulk or a sorted T-cell subset (CD4+, CD8+, memory, or dextramer-sorted; not recorded which), taken on the day of the first yellow fever vaccination. These receptors all come from a man between 18 and 29 years old who received the YFV17D yellow fever vaccine.

This clonotype was observed many times. V usage is TRBV28 and J usage is TRBJ2-3; no firm D call. Germline V gene data show CDR1 as MDHEN and CDR2 as SYDVKM. This CDR3 is built from 16 residues. V gave up 6 bases and J gave up 3 bases, with 19 bases separating them. The chain's CDR3 is CASRSVGRPITDTQYF. In nucleotides, the CDR3 is TGTGCCAGCAGGTCCGTAGGGCGCCCGATAACAGATACGCAGTATTTT.

In this sample, this clonotype turned up many times. The V call is TRBV27, the J call TRBJ2-7, with TRBD1 identical over 8 bases. CDR1 MNHEY and CDR2 SMNVEV come from the germline V gene (reference sequence). The V gene end was trimmed by 8 bases and the J gene end by 6 bases; junction bases not matched to a gene: 18. There are 16 residues in the CDR3. The CDR3, as DNA: TGTGCCAGCCTGAGAGAACCGGGACAGGAGCCCTCCGAGCAGTACGTC. Amino acids: CASLREPGQEPSEQYV.

This clonotype was seen repeatedly, ten times or more. The genes are TRBV7-2 and TRBJ1-2; the match to TRBD1 covers 12 bases. The CDR3 is made up of 13 amino acids. The germline V gene has CDR1 SGHTA and CDR2 FQGNSA. V shed 0 bases, J shed 13 bases, and the junction held 3 bases outside the gene matches. The CDR3 reads CASSLAGQGAVTF. CDR3 in DNA: TGTGCCAGCAGCTTAGCGGGACAGGGGGCGGTCACCTTC.

This clonotype was detected only a few times. V usage is TRBV19 and J usage is TRBJ1-5; 9 bases align to TRBD1. The V and J ends lost 8 bases and 4 bases, in that order; junction bases with no gene match: 3. Germline assignment: CDR1 LNHDA and CDR2 SQIVND (reference sequence). This CDR3 has 13 amino acids. The CDR3 nucleotides are TGTGCCAGTTGGGACAGGGAAAATCAGCCCCAGCATTTT. Its translation is CASWDRENQPQHF.

The J gene is TRBJ1-1, the V gene TRBV4-1; TRBD1 agrees at 8 bases. The V gene's germline CDR1 is MGHRA and CDR2 YSYEKL. The CDR3 runs to 15 residues. The trim removed 2 bases at V and 5 bases at J, leaving 7 bases unmatched. The CDR3 loop is CASSQLYRGGTEAFF. CDR3 nucleotide sequence: TGCGCCAGCAGCCAACTATACAGGGGGGGAACTGAAGCTTTCTTT.

This clonotype was recorded at least ten times. The chain has TRBV3-1 and TRBJ1-2, with D maybe TRBD1 (6 bases). Germline-derived CDR1 and CDR2 are LGHDT and YNNKEL (reference sequence). V was pared by 3 bases and J by 3 bases, with 14 bases between. There are 15 residues in the CDR3. CDR3 bases: TGTGCCAGCAGCCACCGTTTTAAGGGGGACTATGGCTACACCTTC. Translation: CASSHRFKGDYGYTF. The full variable domain, with the rest looked up from reference TRBV3-1 and TRBJ1-2, is DTAVSQTPKYLVTQMGNDKSIKCEQNLGHDTMYWYKQDSKKFLKIMFSYNNKELIINETVPNRFSPKSPDKAHLNLHINSLELGDSAVYFCASSHRFKGDYGYTFGSGTRLTVV.

Many counts were recorded for this clonotype. The J gene is TRBJ2-5, the V gene TRBV27, with D tentatively TRBD1 (6 bases). Germline V gives CDR1 MNHEY, CDR2 SMNVEV (reference sequence). Trimming pared 5 bases from V and 4 bases from J, leaving 11 bases between. The CDR3 is made up of 13 amino acids. The CDR3 here is CASSARGRETQYF. CDR3 nucleotides: TGTGCCAGCAGTGCCAGGGGCCGAGAGACCCAGTACTTC.

This clonotype was counted ten times or more. The DNA for the CDR3 is TGTGCCAGCAGCTCGGGAACAGGGGGAGGAAACACTGAAGCTTTCTTT. It encodes CASSSGTGGGNTEAFF. The J gene is TRBJ1-1, the V gene TRBV12-3 or TRBV12-4, with 8 bases lining up with TRBD1. Trimming removed 6 bases from V and 2 bases from J; junction bases left unmatched: 11. The CDR3 consists of 16 residues.

This clonotype was observed many times. V usage is TRBV29-1 and J usage is TRBJ1-2; D unresolved. V lost 0 bases and J 9 bases, leaving 11 bases between the germline ends. There are 12 residues in the CDR3. The V gene's germline CDR1 is SQVTM and CDR2 ANQGSEA. The CDR3 DNA reads TGCAGCGTTGAAGAGGTCGTCAGGAGCTACACCTTC. It specifies CSVEEVVRSYTF.

The chain has TRBV6-6 and TRBJ1-2; D is possibly TRBD1 (5 bases). Trimming cost V 6 bases and J 6 bases, with 14 bases left between them. Germline loops: CDR1 MNHNY, CDR2 SVGAGI (reference sequence). CDR3 length equals 13 residues. This CDR3 is CASRGVITDGYTF. CDR3 nucleotides: TGTGCCAGCAGGGGGGTTATTACGGATGGCTACACCTTC.

This clonotype has at least ten counts. The chain employs TRBV27 and TRBJ2-6; TRBD2 agrees at 7 bases. Germline assignment: CDR1 MNHEY and CDR2 SMNVEV (reference sequence). The CDR3 loop spans 19 amino acids. Trimming cost V 8 bases and J 0 bases; bases outside gene matches: 16. The CDR3 here is CASVEWGGSLSSGANVLTF. In DNA form, the CDR3 reads TGTGCCAGCGTCGAGTGGGGAGGGAGCCTTAGCTCTGGGGCCAACGTCCTGACTTTC.

This clonotype occurred many times. The V gene is TRBV11-2, the J gene TRBJ2-1; D possibly uses TRBD1 or TRBD2 (6 bases each). The length of the CDR3 is 12 residues. From germline, CDR1 is SGHAT and CDR2 FQNNGV. V lost 4 bases and J 12 bases, leaving 13 bases between the germline ends. CDR3 sequence reads: CASSSPGGAQFF. The CDR3 bases are TGTGCCAGCAGCTCCCCCGGGGGCGCGCAGTTCTTC.

This clonotype showed up many times. This chain connects TRBV4-3 to TRBJ2-7; D is uncertain. The CDR3 is 15 residues long. Per the germline V gene, CDR1 is LGHNA and CDR2 is YSLEER. Between the trimmed V and J ends, which lost 0 bases and 3 bases, there was a span of 12 bases. The CDR3 region is CASSQEVRRIYEQYF. CDR3 bases: TGCGCCAGCAGCCAAGAAGTCCGGCGGATCTACGAGCAGTACTTC.

This clonotype was counted ten times or more. The CDR3 nucleotides read TGTGCCAGCAGCTTATCCCGGTGGAACAATGAGCAGTTCTTC. It codes for CASSLSRWNNEQFF. The chain recombines TRBV7-2 with TRBJ2-1; no definite D call. The CDR3 spans 14 residues. The V end lost 2 bases, the J end lost 5 bases, and 10 bases lay between the germline ends. Per germline, CDR1 SGHTA and CDR2 FQGNSA.

This clonotype was counted ten times or more. The J gene is TRBJ2-3, the V gene TRBV28; 8 nucleotides agree with TRBD2. The CDR3 runs 17 residues. V was pared by 5 bases and J by 6 bases, with 16 bases of the junction left unmatched. Germline loops: CDR1 MDHEN, CDR2 SYDVKM. CDR3: CASSPTGGGPATDTQYF. CDR3 coding DNA: TGTGCCAGCAGTCCCACGGGGGGGGGTCCCGCAACTGATACGCAGTATTTT.

This clonotype was seen at least ten times. This chain uses TRBV11-1 with TRBJ2-3, with no clear D. From germline, CDR1 is SGHAT and CDR2 FQDESV (reference sequence). This CDR3 is built from 14 residues. The V end was cut by 1 base, the J end by 2 bases, with 7 bases between. CDR3 sequence (DNA): TGTGCCAGCAGCTTAGGATCCAACACAGATACGCAGTATTTT. This translates into CASSLGSNTDTQYF.

This clonotype was observed at least ten times. The V and J genes are TRBV4-1 and TRBJ1-2; unclear D gene. The length of the CDR3 is 13 residues. Trimming removed 0 bases at V and 4 bases at J, with 6 bases between. CDR1 is MGHRA and CDR2 is YSYEKL in the germline V gene. The CDR3 region has the DNA TGCGCCAGCAGCCAAGATACGAGCTATGGCTACACCTTC. Its protein product is CASSQDTSYGYTF.

This clonotype was seen at least ten times. The genes are TRBV11-2 and TRBJ1-5; D uncertain. V shed 0 bases and J shed 4 bases, with 7 bases lying between them. Germline V lookup: CDR1 SGHAT, CDR2 FQNNGV. The CDR3 has 14 residues. The CDR3: CASSLDGGNQPQHF. For the CDR3, the DNA is TGTGCCAGCAGCTTAGATGGCGGGAATCAGCCCCAGCATTTT.

This clonotype was detected ten times or more. The chain links TRBV4-2 to TRBJ2-1; D is tentatively TRBD1 or TRBD2 (5 bases each). CDR3 length: 15 residues. V was trimmed by 11 bases and J by 0 bases, leaving 17 bases between them. Germline CDR1 LGHNA, CDR2 YNFKEQ. CDR3 residues: CALRTGDGSYNEQFF. Written as DNA, the CDR3 is TGTGCCCTGCGTACTGGGGACGGCTCCTACAATGAGCAGTTCTTC.

This clonotype was recorded at least ten times. This chain uses TRBV7-3 with TRBJ2-3; no clear D. Trimming took 2 bases from V and 2 from J, leaving 5 bases between them. From germline, CDR1 is SGHTA and CDR2 FQGTGA. This CDR3 is 13 amino acids long. CDR3 DNA sequence: TGTGCCAGCAGCTTATACTACACAGATACGCAGTATTTT. This sequence encodes CASSLYYTDTQYF. The full variable domain, in which reference TRBV7-3 and TRBJ2-3 provide the parts outside the CDR3, is GAGVSQTPSNKVTEKGKYVELRCDPISGHTALYWYRQSLGQGPEFLIYFQGTGAADDSGLPNDRFFAVRPEGSVSTLKIQRTERGDSAVYLCASSLYYTDTQYFGPGTRLTVL.

Many counts were recorded for this clonotype. The gene calls are TRBV20-1 and TRBJ2-1, with 8 bases matching TRBD2. The CDR3 runs 11 residues. With V trimmed by 6 bases and J by 12 bases, 7 bases remained unmatched. The germline V gene has CDR1 DFQATT and CDR2 SNEGSKA (reference sequence). DNA for the CDR3: TGCAGTGCACCCCGGGAGGGAGGGCAGTTCTTC. The encoded protein is CSAPREGGQFF.

This clonotype was picked up many times. The chain employs TRBV5-1 and TRBJ2-3, with 10 bases aligning to TRBD2. V lost 5 bases and J lost 6; bases outside the gene matches: 12. This CDR3 spans 16 amino acids. From germline, CDR1 is SGHRS and CDR2 YFSETQ. CDR3 nucleotide sequence: TGCGCCAGCAGGCTTAGGAGTAGCGGGGGGACGGATACGCAGTATTTT. This gives the protein CASRLRSSGGTDTQYF.

This clonotype was observed at least ten times. The rearrangement links TRBV3-1 to TRBJ2-3, with 8 bases identical to TRBD2. Germline-derived CDR1 and CDR2 are LGHDT and YNNKEL (reference sequence). V trimming: 5 bases; J trimming: 8 bases; junction bases outside the gene matches: 3. The CDR3 consists of 12 residues. The CDR3 DNA sequence: TGTGCCAGCAGCGGTCTAGCGGGTACGCAGTATTTT. Encoded protein: CASSGLAGTQYF.

This clonotype came up many times. This chain uses TRBV11-2 with TRBJ2-5, with D unclear. There are 14 residues in the CDR3. V lost 1 base to trimming and J lost 7 bases, with 13 bases between them. Germline V gives CDR1 SGHAT, CDR2 FQNNGV. The CDR3 here is CASSLGRQIGTQYF. DNA of the CDR3: TGTGCCAGCAGCTTAGGAAGGCAGATCGGGACCCAGTACTTC.

This clonotype appeared many times. V is TRBV27 and J is TRBJ2-7; D remains ambiguous. The CDR3 spans 13 residues. Germline loops: CDR1 MNHEY, CDR2 SMNVEV (reference sequence). V lost 0 bases to trimming and J lost 5 bases, with 8 bases between them. CDR3 region: CASSLSMGNEQYF. The CDR3, as DNA: TGTGCCAGCAGTTTATCTATGGGGAACGAGCAGTACTTC.

The table lists this clonotype with many counts. The chain is built from TRBV5-5 and TRBJ1-1, with D uncertain. Trimming removed 3 bases at V and 0 bases at J, with 12 bases between. The CDR3 is 15 residues long. Germline assignment: CDR1 SGHKS and CDR2 YYEKEE (reference sequence). The CDR3 here is CASSSSWLLNTEAFF. CDR3 in DNA: TGTGCCAGCAGCTCGTCATGGTTATTGAACACTGAAGCTTTCTTT.

By sample share, this clonotype is medium-sized (0.01 to 0.1%). The CDR3 nucleotides read TGTGCCAGCAGCCCCGGCGGAGGGCGTGCAACTAATGAAAAACTGTTTTTT. Protein sequence: CASSPGGGRATNEKLFF. The chain employs TRBV7-2 and TRBJ1-4; D remains ambiguous. Per germline, CDR1 SGHTA and CDR2 FQGNSA. CDR3 length: 17 residues. V lost 5 bases and J lost 0, with 16 bases in between.

This clonotype was observed at least ten times. The gene calls are TRBV7-9 and TRBJ1-3; D is unresolved. The CDR3 is 14 residues long. CDR1 and CDR2 from the germline V gene are SEHNR and FQNEAQ (reference sequence). The V end was cut by 7 bases, the J end by 0 bases, with 10 bases between. This chain's CDR3 is CASKGASSGNTIYF. The CDR3 region has the DNA TGTGCCAGCAAAGGAGCTAGCTCTGGAAACACCATATATTTT.

The chain has TRBV18 and TRBJ1-2, with D unresolved. The V and J ends lost 3 bases and 2 bases respectively, with 10 bases between them. The germline V gene encodes CDR1 KGHSH and CDR2 LQKENI. This CDR3 is built from 14 residues. CDR3 bases: TGTGCCAGCTCACCCTCAATGGGAAACTATGGCTACACCTTC. Its translation is CASSPSMGNYGYTF.

Only a few counts were recorded for this clonotype. The chain uses TRBV20-1 and TRBJ1-6; the D gene is possibly TRBD1 (5 bases). The CDR3 length is 17 residues. The V gene's germline CDR1 is DFQATT and CDR2 SNEGSKA (reference sequence). Trimming shortened V by 0 bases and J by 2 bases, and 14 bases separated the two germline ends. Here the CDR3 DNA reads TGCAGTGCTAGAGATCCAAGACACAGGACCTATAATTCACCCCTCCACTTT. It codes for CSARDPRHRTYNSPLHF.

The sample holds a few counts of this clonotype. V usage is TRBV24-1 and J usage is TRBJ2-3; D not resolved. This CDR3 has 13 amino acids. Germline-derived CDR1 and CDR2 are KGHDR and SFDVKD. V was shortened by 0 bases and J by 3 bases, with 3 bases between the two germline ends. The CDR3 region has the DNA TGTGCCACCAGTGATTTGGTTACAGATACGCAGTATTTT. This gives the protein CATSDLVTDTQYF.